A selection of T cell receptor beta chains follows, all from one sample in a study of cytomegalovirus exposure and HLA in healthy donors. Sequencing was performed with immunoSEQ multiplex PCR; in TCRdb, only in-frame clones are kept and a portion is missing. The sample contains under 140,000 clones, more than 65% of which appear only once. The sample was PBMCs. The source of these receptors is a man aged 25-40 years in good health and CMV-seropositive. The CDR3 runs from the conserved cysteine through the conserved F or W. The order of the fields is clone size, J gene, V gene, D gene, CDR3 protein, CDR3 DNA. A D gene is named only where the DNA matches it firmly. Size values are once, few and many counts, or a class for expanded clones, and some rows have none.

NA TRBJ2-7 TRBV28 TRBD1 CASSLPSTGGSYEQYF TGTGCCAGCAGTTTACCCTCTACAGGGGGCTCCTACGAGCAGTACTTC
NA TRBJ2-1 TRBV11-2 TRBD1 CASSRRGPIYNEQFF TGTGCCAGCAGCCGCAGGGGGCCTATCTACAATGAGCAGTTCTTC
NA TRBJ2-4 TRBV2 TRBD1 CASSGTGENIQYF TGTGCCAGCAGTGGGACAGGAGAAAACATTCAGTACTTC
NA TRBJ1-6 TRBV7-2 NA CASSLKGTLYSPLHF TGTGCCAGCAGCTTAAAGGGGACATTGTATTCACCCCTCCACTTT
NA TRBJ2-5 TRBV6-4 TRBD1 CASSDGQGAPYRQETQYF TGTGCCAGCAGTGACGGACAGGGGGCCCCGTATAGGCAAGAGACCCAGTACTTC
once TRBJ2-7 TRBV7-2 TRBD1 CASSRDRESYEQYF TGTGCCAGCAGCCGGGACAGGGAGTCCTACGAGCAGTACTTC
few TRBJ1-1 TRBV19 NA CASNEGVWTEAFF TGTGCCAGTAATGAGGGGGTATGGACTGAAGCTTTCTTT
NA TRBJ1-5 TRBV19 NA CASSMAGGRQPQHF TGTGCCAGTAGTATGGCTGGAGGGAGACAGCCCCAGCATTTT
NA TRBJ2-3 TRBV7-2 TRBD2 CASSSRLAGGPSPYTQYF TGTGCCAGCAGCTCCAGACTAGCGGGGGGGCCTTCTCCTTATACGCAGTATTTT
NA TRBJ1-2 TRBV4-1 NA CASSQDDSPGYTF TGCGCCAGCAGCCAAGATGACAGTCCGGGCTACACCTTC
NA TRBJ2-3 TRBV6-5 TRBD2 CASSYSGDTDTQYF TGTGCCAGCAGTTACAGCGGGGACACAGATACGCAGTATTTT
NA TRBJ1-5 TRBV6-5 NA CASSYSREDQPQHF TGTGCCAGCAGTTACTCGAGAGAGGATCAGCCCCAGCATTTT
once TRBJ2-7 TRBV7-9 TRBD1 CATQTGGDEQYF TGTGCCACCCAGACAGGGGGCGACGAGCAGTACTTC
NA TRBJ2-3 TRBV18 NA CASSPRQATDTQYF TGTGCCAGCTCACCCCGACAGGCCACAGATACGCAGTATTTT
once TRBJ2-2 TRBV6-1 TRBD1 CASGQENTGELFF TGTGCCAGCGGACAGGAGAACACCGGGGAGCTGTTTTTT
NA TRBJ2-4 TRBV29-1 NA CSFSFRDKNIQYF TGCAGCTTTAGCTTCCGGGACAAAAACATTCAGTACTTC
few TRBJ2-2 TRBV28 TRBD2 CASSLSGGGAGELFF TGTGCCAGCAGTTTGAGCGGGGGGGGAGCCGGGGAGCTGTTTTTT
NA TRBJ2-5 TRBV7-9 NA CASSQSGETQYF TGTGCCAGCAGCCAATCGGGTGAGACCCAGTACTTC
NA TRBJ2-1 TRBV9 NA CASSAGTLSSYNEQFF TGTGCCAGCAGCGCCGGGACTCTGAGCTCCTACAATGAGCAGTTCTTC